One and the same sample provided the 5 T cell receptor beta chains below, sequenced in a study of blood T cells in healthy people across ages. Combining a sample-barcoded 5' primer with a J-beta primer mix, a second PCR ran for roughly 7 to 12 cycles. TCRdb itself ran the 5' RACE reads through MiXCR, one entry per CDR3 protein. In the table there are 1.5 million to 2 million distinct CDR3 sequences, 28% of which are singletons. Material for sequencing was blood. The receptors originated from a woman under 40 in good health.

The table lists this clonotype with a few counts. The chain carries TRBV10-3 and TRBJ1-4; tentatively, D is TRBD1 (5 bases). Trimming left V 10 bases short and J 4 bases short, with 13 bases between. The CDR3 contains 13 residues. Germline CDR1 ENHRY, CDR2 SYGVKD. The CDR3 nucleotides are TGTGCCACCAACCAGGGAATTAATGAAAAACTGTTTTTT. It yields the protein CATNQGINEKLFF.

This clonotype was counted many times. J is TRBJ2-5 and V is TRBV10-3; the D gene is possibly TRBD2 (6 bases). V lost 6 bases, J lost 1 base, and 9 bases lay in between. The CDR3 length is 13 residues. The germline CDR1 and CDR2 sequences are ENHRY and SYGVKD. The DNA of the CDR3 is TGTGCCATCAGCGCGGGATTCCAAGAGACCCAGTACTTC. Translating gives CAISAGFQETQYF.

In its sample, this clonotype was seen a few times. The chain joins TRBV12-3 or TRBV12-4 to TRBJ1-2; no clear D gene. Trimming took 10 bases from V and 5 from J, leaving 11 bases between them. CDR3 size: 11 residues. The CDR3 protein is CAILSEYGYTF. DNA of the CDR3: TGTGCCATCCTCTCAGAGTATGGCTACACCTTC.

The chain uses TRBV20-1 and TRBJ2-1; D is unresolved. The CDR3 totals 11 residues. Germline V gene data show CDR1 as DFQATT and CDR2 as SNEGSKA (reference sequence). V was shortened by 5 bases and J by 8 bases, with 10 bases between the two germline ends. The CDR3 DNA is TGCAGTGCTGTACCGGTGGATGAGCAGTTCTTC. Encoded protein: CSAVPVDEQFF.

The V call is TRBV7-9, the J call TRBJ2-7, with 8 bases lining up with TRBD1. V shed 5 bases, J shed 3 bases, and the junction held 12 bases outside the gene matches. Germline CDR1 and CDR2: SEHNR and FQNEAQ (reference sequence). The CDR3 consists of 16 residues. The CDR3 DNA reads TGTGCCAGCAGCGCCGCTCAGGGGGCAAGCTTCTACGAGCAGTACTTC. It is translated as CASSAAQGASFYEQYF. Full variable domain (missing parts from reference TRBV7-9 and TRBJ2-7): DTGVSQNPRHKITKRGQNVTFRCDPISEHNRLYWYRQTLGQGPEFLTYFQNEAQLEKSRLLSDRFSAERPKGSFSTLEIQRTEQGDSAMYLCASSAAQGASFYEQYFGPGTRLTVT.